The 13 T cell receptor beta chains below were found in one sample sequenced in a study of T cell responses to AZD1222 COVID-19 vaccine. Sequenced by immunoSEQ multiplex PCR; TCRdb stores in-frame clones only, minus some. The sample carries 110,000 to 150,000 clones, about 91% recorded once. The sample consisted of peripheral blood, taken on day 0 of AZD1222 vaccination. The receptors derive from an adult in good health.

V and J are TRBV6-5 and TRBJ2-7; TRBD2 might be the D (6 bases). CDR3 length equals 15 residues. The V end lost 7 bases, the J end lost 0 bases, and 16 bases lay between the germline ends. Germline CDR1 and CDR2: MNHEY and SVGAGI. The CDR3 reads CASTPGLDSSYEQYF. DNA of the CDR3: TGTGCCAGCACACCGGGACTGGATAGCTCCTACGAGCAGTACTTC.

This clone appeared once. This chain joins TRBV7-8 and TRBJ2-4; a weak D match, TRBD2 (5 bases). The CDR3 is 18 amino acids. Deletions cut 2 bases from V and 1 base from J, with 18 bases between. CDR1 and CDR2 (germline): SGHVS, FQNEAQ. CDR3: CASSLTLDFLTAKNIQYF. In DNA form, the CDR3 reads TGTGCCAGCAGCTTAACCTTGGACTTCCTTACGGCCAAAAACATTCAGTACTTC. The variable domain in full, with the rest retrieved from reference TRBV7-8 and TRBJ2-4, is GAGVSQSPRYKVAKRGQDVALRCDPISGHVSLFWYQQALGQGPEFLTYFQNEAQLDKSGLPSDRFFAERPEGSVSTLKIQRTQQEDSAVYLCASSLTLDFLTAKNIQYFGAGTRLSVL.

The J gene is TRBJ1-1, the V gene TRBV19; D is ambiguous. V lost 6 bases, J lost 5 bases, and 13 bases lay in between. CDR3 length equals 13 residues. Germline V CDR1 and CDR2: LNHDA, SQIVND (reference sequence). The chain's CDR3 is CASRWRGATEAFF. DNA for the CDR3: TGTGCCAGTAGGTGGCGGGGAGCGACTGAAGCTTTCTTT.

V and J are TRBV10-3 and TRBJ1-2; D is unclear. Trimming removed 2 bases at V and 7 bases at J, with 8 bases between. Germline loops: CDR1 ENHRY, CDR2 SYGVKD. This CDR3 comprises 12 residues. The CDR3 protein is CAISEPLCGYTF. DNA for the CDR3: TGTGCCATCAGTGAGCCCCTGTGTGGCTACACCTTC.

This clone was recorded once. The chain joins TRBV20-1 to TRBJ2-3; a weak D match, TRBD2 (5 bases). CDR3 length: 16 residues. The germline CDR1 and CDR2 sequences are DFQATT and SNEGSKA (reference sequence). V lost 3 bases and J lost 7, with 23 bases in between. The CDR3 DNA is TGCAGTGCTAGTGGATGGAGAGAGAGGACTGAAAATACGCAGTATTTT. This sequence encodes CSASGWRERTENTQYF.

V gene TRBV19 combines with J gene TRBJ2-2; perhaps D is TRBD1 or TRBD2 (6 bases each). Germline V lookup: CDR1 LNHDA, CDR2 SQIVND (reference sequence). The CDR3 extends over 14 amino acids. Trimming removed 3 bases from V and 6 bases from J, with 11 bases in between. The CDR3 reads CASSIRGRSGELFF. In nucleotides, the CDR3 is TGTGCCAGTAGTATCCGGGGGCGGTCCGGGGAGCTGTTTTTT.

This clone was found a few times. This sequence joins TRBV27 and TRBJ1-5; the D gene is possibly TRBD1 (6 bases). This CDR3 has 14 residues. Germline loops: CDR1 MNHEY, CDR2 SMNVEV (reference sequence). V shed 6 bases and J shed 9 bases, with 18 bases lying between them. The CDR3 loop is CASSPTGIGTPQHF. The CDR3 DNA reads TGTGCCAGCAGCCCAACAGGGATCGGGACGCCCCAGCATTTT.

The genes are TRBV6-5 and TRBJ2-3, with a possible D match to TRBD1 (6 bases). V was shortened by 4 bases and J by 3 bases, with 14 bases between the two germline ends. Germline CDR1 and CDR2: MNHEY and SVGAGI. The CDR3 covers 15 residues. The CDR3 loop reads CASSFRGRVTDTQYF. In DNA form, the CDR3 reads TGTGCCAGCAGTTTCAGGGGTAGGGTAACAGATACGCAGTATTTT.

The V call is TRBV4-1, the J call TRBJ1-4; D remains ambiguous. V was pared by 1 base and J by 8 bases, with 8 bases between. This CDR3 region has 13 residues. CDR1 is MGHRA and CDR2 is YSYEKL in the germline V gene. This CDR3 reads CASSQGPGEKLFF. The CDR3 region has the DNA TGCGCCAGCAGCCAAGGACCGGGAGAAAAACTGTTTTTT.

The gene calls are TRBV6-5 and TRBJ1-1; 8 nucleotides agree with TRBD1. The CDR3 sequence is 14 residues long. The junction had 6 bases not matched to a gene; V was cut back by 4 bases and J by 5 bases. The germline V gene encodes CDR1 MNHEY and CDR2 SVGAGI. Here the CDR3 DNA reads TGTGCCAGCAGTTTGGACAGGGTAGGGACTGAAGCTTTCTTT. Translating gives CASSLDRVGTEAFF.

The chain has TRBV7-9 and TRBJ2-7, with D maybe TRBD2 (6 bases). CDR1 is SEHNR and CDR2 is FQNEAQ in the germline V gene (reference sequence). Deletions cut 4 bases from V and 2 bases from J, with 12 bases between. This CDR3 region has 14 residues. The DNA for the CDR3 is TGTGCCAGCAGCTATTCCGGGAGAACCTACGAGCAGTACTTC. This codes for CASSYSGRTYEQYF.

This sequence joins TRBV18 and TRBJ1-1; D might be TRBD1 (6 bases). Trimming took 6 bases from V and 0 from J, leaving 17 bases between them. CDR3 length: 16 residues. Per the germline V gene, CDR1 is KGHSH and CDR2 is LQKENI. This chain's CDR3 is CASSLSLTGMNTEAFF. The CDR3 DNA reads as TGTGCCAGCTCCCTTTCCCTGACAGGAATGAACACTGAAGCTTTCTTT.

This chain uses TRBV5-8 with TRBJ1-1; TRBD1 agrees at 7 bases. V was pared by 4 bases and J by 6 bases, with 6 bases of the junction left unmatched. Per the germline V gene, CDR1 is SGHTS and CDR2 is YDEGEE. The CDR3 totals 13 residues. CDR3 bases: TGTGCCAGCAGCCTGACAGGGTACTCTGAAGCTTTCTTT. Its translation is CASSLTGYSEAFF.